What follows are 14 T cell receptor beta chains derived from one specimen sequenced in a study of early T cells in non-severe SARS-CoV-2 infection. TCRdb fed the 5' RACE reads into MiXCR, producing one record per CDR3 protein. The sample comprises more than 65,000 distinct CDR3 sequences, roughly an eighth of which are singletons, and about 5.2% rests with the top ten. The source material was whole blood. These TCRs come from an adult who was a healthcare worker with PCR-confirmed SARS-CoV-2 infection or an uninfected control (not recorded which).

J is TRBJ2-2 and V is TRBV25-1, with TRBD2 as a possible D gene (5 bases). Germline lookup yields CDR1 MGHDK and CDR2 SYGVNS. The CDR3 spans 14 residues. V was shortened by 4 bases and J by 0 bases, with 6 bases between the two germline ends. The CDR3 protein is CASSGRPNTGELFF. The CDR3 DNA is TGTGCCAGCAGTGGGAGGCCGAACACCGGGGAGCTGTTTTTT.

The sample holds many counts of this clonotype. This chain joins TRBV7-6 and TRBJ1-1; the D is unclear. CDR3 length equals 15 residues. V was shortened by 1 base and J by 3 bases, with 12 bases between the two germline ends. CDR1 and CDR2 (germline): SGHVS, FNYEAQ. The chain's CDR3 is CASSLVGKRDTEAFF. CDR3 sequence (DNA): TGTGCCAGCAGCTTAGTCGGAAAAAGGGACACTGAAGCTTTCTTT.

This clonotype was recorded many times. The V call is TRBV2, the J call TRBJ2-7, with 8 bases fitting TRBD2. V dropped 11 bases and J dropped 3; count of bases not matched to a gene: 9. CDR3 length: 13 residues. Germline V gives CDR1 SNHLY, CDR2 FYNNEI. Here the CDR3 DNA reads TGTGCCGGTATGACGAGCGGGGGCTACGAGCAGTACTTC. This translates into CAGMTSGGYEQYF.

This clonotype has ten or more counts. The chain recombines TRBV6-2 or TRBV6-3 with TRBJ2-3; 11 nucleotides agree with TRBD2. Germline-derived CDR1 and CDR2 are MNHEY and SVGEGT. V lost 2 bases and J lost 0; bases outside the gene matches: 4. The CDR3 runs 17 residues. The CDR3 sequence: CASSYVTSGISTDTQYF. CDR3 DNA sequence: TGTGCCAGCAGTTACGTGACTAGCGGGATTAGCACAGATACGCAGTATTTT.

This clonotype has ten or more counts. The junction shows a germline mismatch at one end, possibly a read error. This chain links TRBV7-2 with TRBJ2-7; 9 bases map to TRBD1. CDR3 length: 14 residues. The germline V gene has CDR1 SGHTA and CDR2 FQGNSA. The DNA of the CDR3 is TGTGCCAACAGCGCGGGACAGGGACCCCGCGAGCAGTACTTC. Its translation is CANSAGQGPREQYF.

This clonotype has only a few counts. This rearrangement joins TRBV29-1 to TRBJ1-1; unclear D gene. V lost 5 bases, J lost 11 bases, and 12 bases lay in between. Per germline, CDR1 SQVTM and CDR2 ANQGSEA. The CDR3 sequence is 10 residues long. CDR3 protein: CSVKGAWAFF. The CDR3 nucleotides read TGCAGCGTTAAGGGTGCATGGGCTTTCTTT.

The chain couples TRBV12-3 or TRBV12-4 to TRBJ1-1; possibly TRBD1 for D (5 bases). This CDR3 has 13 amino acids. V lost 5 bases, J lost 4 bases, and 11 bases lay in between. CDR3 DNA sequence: TGTGCCAGCAGTCTACAGGAAAGCACTGAAGCTTTCTTT. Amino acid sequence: CASSLQESTEAFF.

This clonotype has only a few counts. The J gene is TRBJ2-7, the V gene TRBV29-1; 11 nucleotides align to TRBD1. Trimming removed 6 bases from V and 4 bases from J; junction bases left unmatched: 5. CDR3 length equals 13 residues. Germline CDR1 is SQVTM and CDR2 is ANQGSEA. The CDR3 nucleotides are TGCAGCGTGGTCCGGGACAGGGGGTACGAGCAGTACTTC. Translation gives CSVVRDRGYEQYF.

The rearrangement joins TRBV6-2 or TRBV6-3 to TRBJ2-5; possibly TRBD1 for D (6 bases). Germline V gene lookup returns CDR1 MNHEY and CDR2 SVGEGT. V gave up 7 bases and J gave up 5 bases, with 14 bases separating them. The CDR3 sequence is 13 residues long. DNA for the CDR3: TGTGCCAGCAACCTACAGGGTGATGAGACCCAGTACTTC. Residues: CASNLQGDETQYF.

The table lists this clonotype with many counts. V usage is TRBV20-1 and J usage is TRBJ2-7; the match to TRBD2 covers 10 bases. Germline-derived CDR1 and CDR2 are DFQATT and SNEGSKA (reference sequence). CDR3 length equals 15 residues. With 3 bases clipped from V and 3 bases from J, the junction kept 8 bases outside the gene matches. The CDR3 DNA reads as TGCAGTGCTAGGCTTCTAGCGGGGGCTATCTACGAGCAGTACTTC. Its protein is CSARLLAGAIYEQYF.

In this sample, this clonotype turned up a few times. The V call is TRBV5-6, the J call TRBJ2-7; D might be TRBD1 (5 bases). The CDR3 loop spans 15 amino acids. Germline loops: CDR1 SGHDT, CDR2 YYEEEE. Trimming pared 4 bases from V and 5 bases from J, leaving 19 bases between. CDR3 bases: TGTGCCAGCAGCGGGGCCCAATTAACCTTAAACGAGCAGTACTTC. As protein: CASSGAQLTLNEQYF.

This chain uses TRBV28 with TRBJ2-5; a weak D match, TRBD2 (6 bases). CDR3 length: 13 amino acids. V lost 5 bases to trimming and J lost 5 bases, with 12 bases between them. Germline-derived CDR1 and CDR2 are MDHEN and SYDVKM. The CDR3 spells CASSGAGRETQYF. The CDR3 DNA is TGTGCCAGCAGTGGGGCGGGACGGGAGACCCAGTACTTC.

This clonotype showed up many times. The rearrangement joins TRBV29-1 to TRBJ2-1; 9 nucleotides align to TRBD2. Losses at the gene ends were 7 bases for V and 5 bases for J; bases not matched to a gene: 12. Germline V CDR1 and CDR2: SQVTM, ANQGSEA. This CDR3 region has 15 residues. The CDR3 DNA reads TGCAGCGCCTCCCCTGTCCTAGCGGGAAACAATGAGCAGTTCTTC. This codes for CSASPVLAGNNEQFF.

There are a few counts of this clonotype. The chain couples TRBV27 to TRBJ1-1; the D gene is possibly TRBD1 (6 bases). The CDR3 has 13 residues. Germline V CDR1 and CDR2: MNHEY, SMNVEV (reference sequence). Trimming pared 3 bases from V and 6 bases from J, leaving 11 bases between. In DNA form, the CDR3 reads TGTGCCAGCAGTTTGGGGGGCTTGGCTGAAGCTTTCTTT. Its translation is CASSLGGLAEAFF.